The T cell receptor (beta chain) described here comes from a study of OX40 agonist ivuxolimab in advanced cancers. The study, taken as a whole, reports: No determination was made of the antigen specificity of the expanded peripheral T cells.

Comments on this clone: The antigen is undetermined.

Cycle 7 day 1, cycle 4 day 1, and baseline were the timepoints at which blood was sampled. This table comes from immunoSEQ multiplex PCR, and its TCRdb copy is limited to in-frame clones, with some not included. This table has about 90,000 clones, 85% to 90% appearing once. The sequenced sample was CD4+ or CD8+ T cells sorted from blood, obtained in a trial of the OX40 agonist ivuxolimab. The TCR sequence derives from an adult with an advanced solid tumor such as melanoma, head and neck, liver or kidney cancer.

The CDR3 loop reads CASSPLRGGSGTDTQYF. The CDR3 DNA reads as TGCGCCAGCAGCCCGCTCAGAGGGGGCTCGGGCACAGATACGCAGTATTTT. The chain is built from TRBV4-3 and TRBJ2-3; 7 positions agree with TRBD1. Germline loops: CDR1 LGHNA, CDR2 YSLEER. The CDR3 spans 17 residues. After removal of 4 bases from V and 1 base from J, the junction contained 11 bases not matched to a gene.